This TCR beta chain was profiled in a study of cytomegalovirus exposure and HLA in healthy donors. CDR3 length equals 13 residues. The V gene end was trimmed by 8 bases and the J gene end by 8 bases; junction bases not matched to a gene: 10. Per the germline V gene, CDR1 is MDHEN and CDR2 is SYDVKM. This clone was picked up one time. Sequencing was performed with immunoSEQ multiplex PCR; in TCRdb, only in-frame clones are kept and a portion is missing. The data show some 150,000 clones, less than 95% seen once. The sequenced sample was PBMCs. This receptor was identified in a man between 18 and 35 years old in good health and CMV-seropositive. The chain has TRBV28 and TRBJ1-2; 8 bases fit TRBD1. The CDR3: CASDSRGRRGYTF. The CDR3 bases are TGTGCCAGCGATAGCAGGGGGCGCCGGGGCTACACCTTC.